This passage covers 5 T cell receptor beta chains from one sample sequenced in a study of cytomegalovirus exposure and HLA in healthy donors. Primers included in the PCR were 60 Vbeta and 13 Jbeta primers. Assay: immunoSEQ multiplex PCR; the TCRdb copy retains only in-frame clones and omits some. The profile covers around 100,000 clones, with roughly 80% appearing a single time and approximately 3.7% taken by the ten largest. Sequenced material: PBMCs. These receptor sequences come from a man in his fifties in good health and CMV-seropositive.

This clone was observed a single time. The genes are TRBV7-9 and TRBJ1-4; no definite D call. V gave up 4 bases and J gave up 6 bases, with 9 bases separating them. The CDR3 loop spans 13 amino acids. From germline, CDR1 is SEHNR and CDR2 FQNEAQ (reference sequence). The CDR3 spells CASSSRQYEKLFF. The CDR3 nucleotides are TGTGCCAGCAGCTCCCGACAATATGAAAAACTGTTTTTT.

In this sample, this clone turned up once. The gene calls are TRBV19 and TRBJ2-7; 7 bases align to TRBD1. The CDR3 length is 13 residues. Looked up from germline, CDR1 is LNHDA and CDR2 is SQIVND (reference sequence). After removal of 4 bases from V and 1 base from J, the junction contained 1 base not matched to a gene. CDR3 in DNA: TGTGCCAGTAGTACGACAGGGTCCTACGAGCAGTACTTC. The encoded protein is CASSTTGSYEQYF.

The chain has TRBV6-1 and TRBJ1-2, with unresolved D. Germline V CDR1 and CDR2: MNHNS, SASEGT. Trimming cost V 5 bases and J 0 bases, with 10 bases left between them. The CDR3 runs 14 residues. The CDR3 here is CASSWSRANYGYTF. The DNA for the CDR3 is TGTGCCAGCAGTTGGAGCAGAGCTAACTATGGCTACACCTTC.

The sample holds one count of this clone. The V call is TRBV14, the J call TRBJ2-7; tentatively, D is TRBD1 (5 bases). The length of the CDR3 is 13 residues. Germline assignment: CDR1 SGHDN and CDR2 FVKESK. V lost 2 bases and J lost 6, with 11 bases in between. The CDR3 is CASSQYVGVEQYF. The CDR3, as DNA: TGTGCCAGCAGCCAATATGTAGGGGTCGAGCAGTACTTC. The full variable domain, its missing parts supplied by reference TRBV14 and TRBJ2-7, is EAGVTQFPSHSVIEKGQTVTLRCDPISGHDNLYWYRRVMGKEIKFLLHFVKESKQDESGMPNNRFLAERTGGTYSTLKVQPAELEDSGVYFCASSQYVGVEQYFGPGTRLTVT.

This clone was observed a handful of times. The V and J genes are TRBV7-2 and TRBJ2-7; perhaps TRBD1 as D (5 bases). Looked up from germline, CDR1 is SGHTA and CDR2 is FQGNSA. CDR3 length: 16 residues. Trimming stripped 5 bases from V and 4 bases from J, with 21 bases between. The CDR3 region is CASSVRGRADMYEQYF. The CDR3 coding sequence is TGTGCCAGCAGCGTAAGGGGTCGGGCGGATATGTACGAGCAGTACTTC.